This T cell receptor (beta chain) emerged from a study of shared clonotypes between healthy human individuals. Germline V CDR1 and CDR2: MNHEY, SVGAGI. CDR3 size: 14 residues. Trimming took 4 bases from V and 10 from J; bases not matched to a gene: 9. The authors split each subset's genomic DNA evenly across several immunoSEQ plates. Profiling relied on immunoSEQ multiplex PCR, and the TCRdb table lists in-frame clones only, not all of them. Among hundreds of thousands of clones, approximately 79% were seen once, and the ten largest hold approximately 1.7%. This clonotype was sampled from a woman in her twenties or thirties in good health. This chain uses TRBV6-5 with TRBJ1-1; 10 bases are a match to TRBD1. Sequencing was performed on memory CD4+ T cells sorted from blood. Subset defined: CD45RA-negative fraction. CDR3 DNA sequence: TGTGCCAGCAGTTTAACAGACAGGGGGCTCAGAGCTTTCTTT. The encoded protein is CASSLTDRGLRAFF.